The clone carrying this T cell receptor (beta chain) was seen only a few times. TCRdb fed the 5' RACE reads into MiXCR, producing one record per CDR3 protein. This sample has more than 300,000 distinct CDR3 sequences, with approximately 15% found just once. The sample belongs to a study of T-cell memory formation after mild COVID-19. Study-wide background: In these data, TCR clusters were largely donor specific.

CDR3 length equals 12 residues. V lost 8 bases and J lost 6, with 14 bases in between. The V gene's germline CDR1 is SGHTA and CDR2 FQGNSA. The specimen was PBMCs or a T cell subset sorted from them (not recorded which). The clonotype was recovered from a man aged 18-30 years who had mild COVID-19 (a few samples of this study predate the infection). Cell type and time point are not known. This rearrangement joins TRBV7-2 to TRBJ2-7; D might be TRBD1 or TRBD2, each matching 7 bases. The CDR3 nucleotides read TGTGCCAGCCAGGGGGGGACAGTCGAGCAGTACTTC. As protein: CASQGGTVEQYF.